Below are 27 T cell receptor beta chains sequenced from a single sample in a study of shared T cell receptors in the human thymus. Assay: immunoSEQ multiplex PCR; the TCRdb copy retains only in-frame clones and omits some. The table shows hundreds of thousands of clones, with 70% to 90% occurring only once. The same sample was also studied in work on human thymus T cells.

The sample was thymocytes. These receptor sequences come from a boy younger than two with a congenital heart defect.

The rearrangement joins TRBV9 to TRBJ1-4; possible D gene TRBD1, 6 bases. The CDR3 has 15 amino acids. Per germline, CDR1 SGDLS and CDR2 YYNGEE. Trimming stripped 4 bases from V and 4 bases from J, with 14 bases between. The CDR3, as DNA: TGTGCCAGCAGCCGCCACGACAGGATTAATGAAAAACTGTTTTTT. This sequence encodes CASSRHDRINEKLFF.

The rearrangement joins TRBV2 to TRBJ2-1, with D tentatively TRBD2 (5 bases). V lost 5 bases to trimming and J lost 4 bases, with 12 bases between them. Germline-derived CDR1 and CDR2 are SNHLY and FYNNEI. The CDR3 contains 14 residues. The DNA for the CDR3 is TGTGCCAGCAGTTTATTAGCGCTGTACAATGAGCAGTTCTTC. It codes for CASSLLALYNEQFF.

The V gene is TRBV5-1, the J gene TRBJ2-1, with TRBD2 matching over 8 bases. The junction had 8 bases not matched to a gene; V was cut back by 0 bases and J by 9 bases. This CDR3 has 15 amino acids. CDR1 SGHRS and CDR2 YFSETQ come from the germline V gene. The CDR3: CASSLDGALAGEQFF. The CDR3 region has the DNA TGCGCCAGCAGCTTGGATGGTGCGCTAGCGGGTGAGCAGTTCTTC.

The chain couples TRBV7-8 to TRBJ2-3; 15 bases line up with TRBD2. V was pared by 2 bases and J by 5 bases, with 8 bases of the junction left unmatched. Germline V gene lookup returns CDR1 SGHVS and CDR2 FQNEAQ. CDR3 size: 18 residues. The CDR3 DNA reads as TGTGCCAGCAGCTTAAGGACTAGCGGGAGGGCCTTTAAAGATACGCAGTATTTT. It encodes CASSLRTSGRAFKDTQYF.

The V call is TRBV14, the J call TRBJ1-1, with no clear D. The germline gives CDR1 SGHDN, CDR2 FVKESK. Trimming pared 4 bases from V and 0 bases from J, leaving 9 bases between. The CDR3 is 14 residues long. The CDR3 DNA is TGTGCCAGCAGCCCGAGGTCTTTGAACACTGAAGCTTTCTTT. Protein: CASSPRSLNTEAFF.

The CDR3 DNA is TGTGCCAGCAGTAAGGCCGGGGGGCGGAAGAACACTGAAGCTTTCTTT. This gives the protein CASSKAGGRKNTEAFF. V is TRBV27 and J is TRBJ1-1, with D maybe TRBD1 (6 bases). The CDR3 sequence is 16 residues long. Germline V lookup: CDR1 MNHEY, CDR2 SMNVEV (reference sequence). Deletions cut 5 bases from V and 1 base from J, with 17 bases between.

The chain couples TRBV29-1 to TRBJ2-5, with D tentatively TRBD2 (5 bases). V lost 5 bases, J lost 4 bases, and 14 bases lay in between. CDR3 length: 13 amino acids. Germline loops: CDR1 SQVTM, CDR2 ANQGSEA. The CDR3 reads CSVHPGVGETQYF. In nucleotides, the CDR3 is TGCAGCGTTCATCCCGGGGTTGGAGAGACCCAGTACTTC.

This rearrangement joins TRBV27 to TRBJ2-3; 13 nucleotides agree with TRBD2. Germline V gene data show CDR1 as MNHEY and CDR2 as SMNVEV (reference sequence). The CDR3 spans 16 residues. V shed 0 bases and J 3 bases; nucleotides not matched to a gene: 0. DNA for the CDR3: TGTGCCAGCAGTTTATCGGGACTAGCGGGAACAGATACGCAGTATTTT. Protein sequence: CASSLSGLAGTDTQYF.

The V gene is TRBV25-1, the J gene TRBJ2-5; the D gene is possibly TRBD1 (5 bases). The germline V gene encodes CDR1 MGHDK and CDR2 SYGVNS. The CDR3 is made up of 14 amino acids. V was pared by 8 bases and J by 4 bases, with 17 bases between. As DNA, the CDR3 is TGTGCCAGCCGACAGTTTTTCCCCCGAGAGACCCAGTACTTC. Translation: CASRQFFPRETQYF.

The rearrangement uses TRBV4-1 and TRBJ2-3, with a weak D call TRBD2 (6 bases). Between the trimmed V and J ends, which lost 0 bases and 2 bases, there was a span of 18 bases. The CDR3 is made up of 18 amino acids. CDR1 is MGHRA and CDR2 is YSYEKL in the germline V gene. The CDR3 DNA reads TGCGCCAGCAGCCAAGATCGTCGTGGCGGGACGAACACAGATACGCAGTATTTT. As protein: CASSQDRRGGTNTDTQYF.

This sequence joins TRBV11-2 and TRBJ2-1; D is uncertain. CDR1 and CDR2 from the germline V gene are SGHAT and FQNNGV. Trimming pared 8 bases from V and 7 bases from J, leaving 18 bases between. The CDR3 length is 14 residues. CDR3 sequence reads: CASSPGVTKNEQFF. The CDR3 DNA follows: TGTGCCAGCTCCCCCGGAGTTACGAAGAATGAGCAGTTCTTC.

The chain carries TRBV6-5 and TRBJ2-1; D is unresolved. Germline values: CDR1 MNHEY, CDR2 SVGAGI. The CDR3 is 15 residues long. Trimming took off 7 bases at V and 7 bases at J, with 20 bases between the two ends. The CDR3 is CASTPNPASRNEQFF. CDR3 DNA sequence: TGTGCCAGCACCCCCAACCCGGCGAGCAGGAATGAGCAGTTCTTC.

The CDR3 protein is CSVKGLAGGNSNTGELFF. DNA for the CDR3: TGCAGCGTGAAGGGACTAGCGGGAGGGAACTCGAACACCGGGGAGCTGTTTTTT. V gene TRBV29-1 combines with J gene TRBJ2-2; 16 bases agree with TRBD2. Trimming at V came to 6 bases and at J to 0 bases, leaving 7 bases not matched to a gene. CDR3 length: 18 residues. Germline V gene sequence: CDR1 SQVTM, CDR2 ANQGSEA.

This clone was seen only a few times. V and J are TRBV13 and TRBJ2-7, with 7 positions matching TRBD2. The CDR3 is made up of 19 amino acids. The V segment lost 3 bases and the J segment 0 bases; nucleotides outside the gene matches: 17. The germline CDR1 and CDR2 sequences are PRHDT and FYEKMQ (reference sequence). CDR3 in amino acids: CASSFRGRALEANSYEQYF. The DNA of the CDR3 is TGTGCCAGCAGCTTCCGGGGGAGGGCCCTTGAGGCCAACTCCTACGAGCAGTACTTC.

The CDR3 is CASSQDGAGGVRNEQFF. The CDR3 nucleotides read TGTGCCAGCAGCCAAGATGGAGCGGGAGGGGTCCGGAATGAGCAGTTCTTC. The J gene is TRBJ2-1, the V gene TRBV4-2; the match to TRBD2 covers 10 bases. Trimming removed 0 bases from V and 7 bases from J; junction bases left unmatched: 9. Germline-derived CDR1 and CDR2 are LGHNA and YNFKEQ. This CDR3 region has 17 residues.

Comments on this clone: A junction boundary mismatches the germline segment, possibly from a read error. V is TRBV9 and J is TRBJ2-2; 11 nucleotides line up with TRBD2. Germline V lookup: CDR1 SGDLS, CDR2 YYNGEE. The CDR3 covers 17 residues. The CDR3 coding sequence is TGTGCCAGCAGCTTCGGACTAGCGGGCCTGAACACCGGGAAGCTGTTTTTT. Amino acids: CASSFGLAGLNTGKLFF.

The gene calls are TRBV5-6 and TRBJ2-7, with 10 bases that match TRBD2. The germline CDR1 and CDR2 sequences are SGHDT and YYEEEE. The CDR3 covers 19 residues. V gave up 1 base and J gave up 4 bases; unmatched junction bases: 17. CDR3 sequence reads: CASSLRSSGRADCSYEQYF. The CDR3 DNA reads TGTGCCAGCAGCTTGAGATCCAGCGGGAGGGCCGATTGTTCTTACGAGCAGTACTTC.

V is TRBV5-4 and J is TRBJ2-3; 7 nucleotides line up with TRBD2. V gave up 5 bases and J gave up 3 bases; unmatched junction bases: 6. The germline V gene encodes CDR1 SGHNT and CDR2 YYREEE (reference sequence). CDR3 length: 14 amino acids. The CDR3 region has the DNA TGTGCCAGCAGGGAGGGAGGGTCTACAGATACGCAGTATTTT. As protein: CASREGGSTDTQYF.

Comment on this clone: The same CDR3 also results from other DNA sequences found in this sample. The CDR3: CASSPVSNQPQHF. DNA for the CDR3: TGTGCCAGCAGCCCCGTGAGTAATCAGCCCCAGCATTTT. This chain joins TRBV6-5 and TRBJ1-5; no clear D. Trimming cost V 6 bases and J 4 bases, with 10 bases left between them. Germline V lookup: CDR1 MNHEY, CDR2 SVGAGI. The CDR3 runs to 13 residues.

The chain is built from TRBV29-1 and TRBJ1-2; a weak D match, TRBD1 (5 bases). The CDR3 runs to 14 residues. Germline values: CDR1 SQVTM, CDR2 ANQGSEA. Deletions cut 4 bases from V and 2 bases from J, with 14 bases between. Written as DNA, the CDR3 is TGCAGCGTTGTCCCTCAGGGCTCAAACTATGGCTACACCTTC. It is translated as CSVVPQGSNYGYTF.

The CDR3 region is CASRTGNGSYPQGGEQYF. In nucleotides, the CDR3 is TGTGCCAGCCGCACGGGGAATGGTTCCTATCCACAGGGGGGGGAGCAGTACTTC. The chain recombines TRBV28 with TRBJ2-7, with D perhaps matching TRBD1 (8 bases). CDR1 is MDHEN, CDR2 SYDVKM, per germline. The CDR3 consists of 18 residues. The germline V and J ends were trimmed by 8 bases and 7 bases, with 33 bases remaining between them.

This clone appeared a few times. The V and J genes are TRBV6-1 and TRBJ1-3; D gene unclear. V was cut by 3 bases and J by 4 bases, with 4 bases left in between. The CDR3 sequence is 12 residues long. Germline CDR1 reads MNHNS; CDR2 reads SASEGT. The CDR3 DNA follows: TGTGCCAGCAGTGACAGGGGAAACACCATATATTTT. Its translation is CASSDRGNTIYF.

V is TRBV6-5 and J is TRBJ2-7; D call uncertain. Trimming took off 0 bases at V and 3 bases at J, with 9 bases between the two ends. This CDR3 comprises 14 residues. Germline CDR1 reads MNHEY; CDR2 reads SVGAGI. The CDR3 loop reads CASSYSLLSYEQYF. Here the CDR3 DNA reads TGTGCCAGCAGTTACTCGTTACTAAGCTACGAGCAGTACTTC.

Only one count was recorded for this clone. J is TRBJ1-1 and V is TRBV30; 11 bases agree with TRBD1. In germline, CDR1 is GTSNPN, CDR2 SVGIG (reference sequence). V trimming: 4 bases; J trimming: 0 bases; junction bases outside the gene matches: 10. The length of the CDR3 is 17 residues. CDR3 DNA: TGTGCCTGGACCGGAGGGGACAGGGGGACGATGAACACTGAAGCTTTCTTT. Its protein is CAWTGGDRGTMNTEAFF.

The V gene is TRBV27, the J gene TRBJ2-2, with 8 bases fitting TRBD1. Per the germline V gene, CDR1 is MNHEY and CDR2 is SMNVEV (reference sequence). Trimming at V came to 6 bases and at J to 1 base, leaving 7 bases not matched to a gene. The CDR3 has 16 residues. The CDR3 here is CASSKTGTGNTGELFF. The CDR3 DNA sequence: TGTGCCAGCAGCAAGACAGGGACAGGGAACACCGGGGAGCTGTTTTTT.

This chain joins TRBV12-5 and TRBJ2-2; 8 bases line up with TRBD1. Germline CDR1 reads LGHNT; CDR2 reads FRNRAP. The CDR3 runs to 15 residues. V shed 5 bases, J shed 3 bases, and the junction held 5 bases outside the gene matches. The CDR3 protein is CASGQGASDTGELFF. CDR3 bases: TGTGCTAGTGGTCAGGGGGCGAGCGACACCGGGGAGCTGTTTTTT. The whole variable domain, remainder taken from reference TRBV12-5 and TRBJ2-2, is DARVTQTPRHKVTEMGQEVTMRCQPILGHNTVFWYRQTMMQGLELLAYFRNRAPLDDSGMPKDRFSAEMPDATLATLKIQPSEPRDSAVYFCASGQGASDTGELFFGEGSRLTVL.

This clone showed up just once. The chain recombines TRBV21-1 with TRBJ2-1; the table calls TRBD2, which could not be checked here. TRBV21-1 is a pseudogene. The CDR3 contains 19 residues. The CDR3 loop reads CASSKGVLIEAGAYNEQFF. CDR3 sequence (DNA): TGTGCCAGCAGCAAAGGGGTTTTGATAGAAGCGGGGGCTTACAATGAGCAGTTCTTC.